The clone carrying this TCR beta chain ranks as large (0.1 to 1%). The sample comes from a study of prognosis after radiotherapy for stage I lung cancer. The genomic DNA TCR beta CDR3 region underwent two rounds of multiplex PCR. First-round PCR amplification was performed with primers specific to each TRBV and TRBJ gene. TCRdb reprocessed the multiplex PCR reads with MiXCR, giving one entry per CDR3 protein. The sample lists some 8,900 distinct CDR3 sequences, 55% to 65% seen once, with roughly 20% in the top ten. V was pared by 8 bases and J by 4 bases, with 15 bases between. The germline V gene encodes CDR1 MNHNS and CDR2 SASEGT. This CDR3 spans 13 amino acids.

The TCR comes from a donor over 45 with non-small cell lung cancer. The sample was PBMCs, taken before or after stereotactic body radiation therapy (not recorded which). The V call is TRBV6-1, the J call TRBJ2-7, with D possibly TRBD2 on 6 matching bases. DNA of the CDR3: TGTGCCAGCGCCTTGGGGGGACCTTACGAGCAGTACTTC. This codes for CASALGGPYEQYF.